This T cell receptor (beta chain) stems from a study of cytomegalovirus exposure and HLA in healthy donors. The CDR3 is 16 residues long. The germline V gene has CDR1 SEHNR and CDR2 FQNEAQ (reference sequence). Trimming took 4 bases from V and 2 from J; bases not matched to a gene: 7. Regarding this clone: Its specificity is unknown.

Primers: 60 Vbeta forward and 13 Jbeta reverse. Generated by immunoSEQ multiplex PCR, the TCRdb table keeps only in-frame clones and is missing some. The sample lists more than 70,000 clones; more than 60% were seen once. The study, taken as a whole, reports: It was likely that a cluster of highly shared sequence variants was a sequencing artifact.

The origin of this receptor is a man over 45 in good health and CMV-seropositive. This chain joins TRBV7-9 and TRBJ2-7, with 11 bases aligning to TRBD2. The sample consisted of PBMCs. The CDR3 DNA reads as TGTGCCAGCAGCTCATTAGCGGGAGGGTTCCCCTACGAGCAGTACTTC. It yields the protein CASSSLAGGFPYEQYF.